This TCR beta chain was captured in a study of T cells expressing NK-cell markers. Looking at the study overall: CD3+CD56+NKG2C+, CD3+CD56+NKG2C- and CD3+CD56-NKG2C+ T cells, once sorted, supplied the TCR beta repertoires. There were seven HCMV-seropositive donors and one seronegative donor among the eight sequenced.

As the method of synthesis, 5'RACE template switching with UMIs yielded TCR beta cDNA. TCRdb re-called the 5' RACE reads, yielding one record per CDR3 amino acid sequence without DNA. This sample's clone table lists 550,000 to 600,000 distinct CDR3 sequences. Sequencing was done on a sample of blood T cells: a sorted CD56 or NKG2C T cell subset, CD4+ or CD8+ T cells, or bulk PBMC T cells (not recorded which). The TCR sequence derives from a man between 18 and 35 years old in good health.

The CDR3 protein is CSAERGPGGPGETQYF. J is TRBJ2-5 and V is TRBV20-1; the D call of TRBD2 rests on TCRdb alone, since no DNA is present to check it. Germline V lookup: CDR1 DFQATT, CDR2 SNEGSKA (reference sequence). The CDR3 contains 16 residues.